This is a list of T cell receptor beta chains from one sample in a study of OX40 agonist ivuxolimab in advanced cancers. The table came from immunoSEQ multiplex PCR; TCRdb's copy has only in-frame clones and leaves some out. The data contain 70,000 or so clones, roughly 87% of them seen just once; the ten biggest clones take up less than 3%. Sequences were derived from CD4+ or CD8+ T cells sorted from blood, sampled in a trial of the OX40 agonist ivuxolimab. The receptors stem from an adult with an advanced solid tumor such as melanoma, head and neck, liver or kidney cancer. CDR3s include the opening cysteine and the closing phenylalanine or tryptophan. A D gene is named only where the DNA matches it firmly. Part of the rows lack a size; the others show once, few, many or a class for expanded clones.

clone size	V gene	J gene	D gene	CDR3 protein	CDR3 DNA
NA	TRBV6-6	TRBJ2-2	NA	CASDWSNTGELFF	TGTGCCAGCGATTGGTCGAACACCGGGGAGCTGTTTTTT
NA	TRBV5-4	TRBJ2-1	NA	CASSSQGPSSYNEQFF	TGTGCCAGCAGCTCTCAGGGGCCGAGCTCCTACAATGAGCAGTTCTTC
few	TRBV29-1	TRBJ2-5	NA	CSARQFSETQYF	TGCAGCGCCCGACAGTTTAGCGAGACCCAGTACTTC
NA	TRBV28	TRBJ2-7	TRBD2	CASSLSSGGAREQYF	TGTGCCAGCAGTTTATCTAGCGGGGGGGCCCGGGAGCAGTACTTC
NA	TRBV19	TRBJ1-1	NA	CATSDRPNTEAFF	TGTGCCACCTCAGACAGGCCAAACACTGAAGCTTTCTTT
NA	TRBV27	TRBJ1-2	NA	CASSLAFNYGYTF	TGTGCCAGCAGTCTCGCTTTTAACTATGGCTACACCTTC
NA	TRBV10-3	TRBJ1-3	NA	CAISESSGNTIYF	TGTGCCATCAGTGAATCCTCAGGAAACACCATATATTTT
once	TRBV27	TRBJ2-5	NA	CASSTPPQETQYF	TGTGCCAGCAGTACCCCGCCCCAAGAGACCCAGTACTTC
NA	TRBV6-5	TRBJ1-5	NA	CASSYRGGYQPQHF	TGTGCCAGCAGTTACCGTGGAGGTTATCAGCCCCAGCATTTT
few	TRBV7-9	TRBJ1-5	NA	CASSLAGHSNQPQHF	TGTGCCAGCAGCTTAGCTGGACATAGCAATCAGCCCCAGCATTTT
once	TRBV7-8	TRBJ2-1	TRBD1	CASSLGQGADEQFF	TGTGCCAGCAGCTTAGGACAGGGGGCCGATGAGCAGTTCTTC
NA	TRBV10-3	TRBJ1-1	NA	CATRTASNTEAFF	TGTGCCACAAGGACAGCCTCGAACACTGAAGCTTTCTTT
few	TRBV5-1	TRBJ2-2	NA	CASSLPTEGGGELFF	TGCGCCAGCAGCTTACCCACCGAGGGTGGCGGGGAGCTGTTTTTT
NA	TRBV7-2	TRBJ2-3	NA	CASSQGGSTDTQYF	TGTGCCAGCAGCCAAGGCGGAAGCACAGATACGCAGTATTTT
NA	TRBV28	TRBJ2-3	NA	CASSFMGVGTDTQYF	TGTGCCAGCAGTTTTATGGGTGTGGGGACAGATACGCAGTATTTT
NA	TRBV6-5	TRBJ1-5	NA	CASRPDSSNQPQHF	TGTGCCAGCAGACCCGACAGCTCCAATCAGCCCCAGCATTTT
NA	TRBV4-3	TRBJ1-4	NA	CASSQQEEKLFF	TGCGCCAGCAGCCAACAGGAGGAAAAACTGTTTTTT